The clone carrying this T cell receptor beta chain was recorded a few times. Its target is unknown. This sample is part of a study of CD8 T cells in ankylosing spondylitis. Whole-study findings and limits: Ankylosing spondylitis blood appeared to be characterized by a TCR beta motif of several highly homologous variants. Enrichment of disease-linked clones was reportedly significant in matched ankylosing spondylitis synovial fluid.

5'-RACE, quantitative and with molecular barcodes, yielded the TCR beta libraries. TCRdb reanalysed the 5' RACE reads using MiXCR and keeps one entry per CDR3 protein. This table holds more than 650,000 distinct CDR3 sequences, approximately 10% found once. Germline assignment: CDR1 ENHRY and CDR2 SYGVKD. This CDR3 spans 17 amino acids. Trimming left V 3 bases short and J 6 bases short, with 20 bases between. The rearrangement joins TRBV10-3 to TRBJ2-2, with a tentative D call TRBD2 (5 bases). Material for sequencing was blood, either unsorted or a sorted T cell fraction (not recorded which). The origin of this receptor is a male donor with ankylosing spondylitis. DNA for the CDR3: TGTGCCATCAGTGACCCCTCGGAGAGCGAGGGCTCCGGGGAGCTGTTTTTT. This sequence encodes CAISDPSESEGSGELFF.